This entry lists 3 T cell receptor beta chains sequenced from one sample in a study of T cells after yellow fever vaccination. TCRdb re-called the 5' RACE reads through MiXCR, storing one row per CDR3 protein. Of 250,000 to 350,000 distinct CDR3 sequences in the sample, around 9.3% were seen once. Specimen: CD4+ T cells sorted from PBMCs, collected 5 days after the yellow fever booster vaccination. The receptors were gathered from a man aged 18 to 35 who received the YFV17D yellow fever vaccine.

The chain uses TRBV9 and TRBJ1-1, with 7 bases identical to TRBD1. This CDR3 contains 13 residues. V shed 2 bases and J 10 bases; nucleotides not matched to a gene: 8. Germline CDR1 and CDR2: SGDLS and YYNGEE. The CDR3 loop reads CASSVSLTGLAFF. DNA of the CDR3: TGTGCCAGCAGCGTTTCGTTGACAGGGCTAGCTTTCTTT.

Of note for this clonotype: One junction end disagrees with the germline gene, perhaps due to a read error. The chain carries TRBV28 and TRBJ2-3; TRBD1 might be the D (6 bases). CDR1 and CDR2 from the germline V gene are MDHEN and SYDVKM. The CDR3 length is 12 residues. The CDR3 coding sequence is TGTGCCACAAGAACACAGGGAGATACGAAGTATTTT. Its protein is CATRTQGDTKYF. Drawing the rest from reference TRBV28 and TRBJ2-3, the complete variable domain is DVKVTQSSRYLVKRTGEKVFLECVQDMDHENMFWYRQDPGLGLRLIYFSYDVKMKEKGDIPEGYSVSREKKERFSLILESASTNQTSMYLCATRTQGDTKYFGPGTRLTVL.

This clonotype was counted only a few times. The chain carries TRBV7-2 and TRBJ2-7; 10 bases fit TRBD2. The germline V gene encodes CDR1 SGHTA and CDR2 FQGNSA. V was clipped by 1 base and J by 3 bases; unmatched bases: 3. This CDR3 comprises 15 residues. The CDR3 is CASSLGSSGGYEQYV. Written as DNA, the CDR3 is TGTGCCAGCAGCTTAGGGTCTAGCGGGGGCTACGAGCAGTACGTC.